The clone carrying this T cell receptor beta chain came up a few times. The antigen remains unidentified. The data were obtained in a study of T cells in Graves' hyperthyroidism and ophthalmopathy. The study's findings and limits: Model-based prediction identified ophthalmopathy a median 6.5 months prior to its onset.

Uncontrolled infection, other autoimmune disease, pregnancy or lactation led to exclusion. Amplification targeted TCR beta CDR3 regions from RNA transcripts. The HTBI set primed first-round TCR CDR3 RT-PCR. MiXCR was run by TCRdb on the multiplex PCR reads, yielding one entry per CDR3 protein. This table has hundreds of thousands of distinct CDR3 sequences, approximately 14% appearing once. This CDR3 spans 20 amino acids. Germline CDR1 is SGHDN and CDR2 is FVKESK. V was clipped by 2 bases and J by 1 base; unmatched bases: 16. The source of this sequence is a woman in her thirties or forties with Graves' ophthalmopathy. The chain couples TRBV14 to TRBJ2-4, with 8 bases identical to TRBD1. The sequenced sample consisted of blood. CDR3 protein: CASSQSPDRETYLAKNIQYF. The DNA of the CDR3 is TGTGCCAGCAGCCAAAGTCCGGACAGGGAGACCTATCTGGCCAAAAACATTCAGTACTTC.